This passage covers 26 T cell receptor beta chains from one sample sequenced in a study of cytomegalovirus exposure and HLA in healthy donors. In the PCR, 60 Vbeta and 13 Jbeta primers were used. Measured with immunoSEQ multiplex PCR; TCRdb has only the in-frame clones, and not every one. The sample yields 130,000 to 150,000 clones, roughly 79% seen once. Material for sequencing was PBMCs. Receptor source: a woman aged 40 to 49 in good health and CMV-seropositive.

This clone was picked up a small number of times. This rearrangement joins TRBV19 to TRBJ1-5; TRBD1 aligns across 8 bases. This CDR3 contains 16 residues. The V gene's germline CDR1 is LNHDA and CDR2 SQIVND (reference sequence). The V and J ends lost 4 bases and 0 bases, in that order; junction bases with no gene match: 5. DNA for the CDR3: TGTGCCAGTAGTAACGGACAGGGCTTTAGCAATCAGCCCCAGCATTTT. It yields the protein CASSNGQGFSNQPQHF.

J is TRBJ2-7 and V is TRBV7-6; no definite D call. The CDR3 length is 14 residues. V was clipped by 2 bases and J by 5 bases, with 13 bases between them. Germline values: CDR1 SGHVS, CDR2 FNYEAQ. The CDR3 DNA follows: TGTGCCAGCAGCTTAATGTCCGGTAGCCACGAGCAGTACTTC. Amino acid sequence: CASSLMSGSHEQYF.

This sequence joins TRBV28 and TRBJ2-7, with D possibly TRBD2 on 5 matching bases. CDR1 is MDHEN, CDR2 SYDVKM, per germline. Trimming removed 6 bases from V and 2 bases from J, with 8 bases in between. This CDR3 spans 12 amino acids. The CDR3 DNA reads TGTGCCAGCAGGGGAGAGCCCTACGAGCAGTACTTC. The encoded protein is CASRGEPYEQYF. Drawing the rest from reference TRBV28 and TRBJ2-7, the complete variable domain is DVKVTQSSRYLVKRTGEKVFLECVQDMDHENMFWYRQDPGLGLRLIYFSYDVKMKEKGDIPEGYSVSREKKERFSLILESASTNQTSMYLCASRGEPYEQYFGPGTRLTVT.

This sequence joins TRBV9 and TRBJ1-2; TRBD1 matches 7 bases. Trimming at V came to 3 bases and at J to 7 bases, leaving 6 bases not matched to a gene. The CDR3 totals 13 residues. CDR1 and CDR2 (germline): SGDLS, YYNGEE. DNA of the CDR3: TGTGCCAGCAGCGCCCGACAGGGTGGTGGCTACACCTTC. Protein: CASSARQGGGYTF. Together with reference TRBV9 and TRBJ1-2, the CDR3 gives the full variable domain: DSGVTQTPKHLITATGQRVTLRCSPRSGDLSVYWYQQSLDQGLQFLIQYYNGEERAKGNILERFSAQQFPDLHSELNLSSLELGDSALYFCASSARQGGGYTFGSGTRLTVV.

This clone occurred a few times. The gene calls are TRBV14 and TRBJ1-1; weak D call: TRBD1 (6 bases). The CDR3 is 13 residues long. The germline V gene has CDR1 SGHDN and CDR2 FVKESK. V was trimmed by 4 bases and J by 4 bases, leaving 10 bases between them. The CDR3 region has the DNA TGTGCCAGCAGCCGAGGGGGTGGCACTGAAGCTTTCTTT. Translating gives CASSRGGGTEAFF.

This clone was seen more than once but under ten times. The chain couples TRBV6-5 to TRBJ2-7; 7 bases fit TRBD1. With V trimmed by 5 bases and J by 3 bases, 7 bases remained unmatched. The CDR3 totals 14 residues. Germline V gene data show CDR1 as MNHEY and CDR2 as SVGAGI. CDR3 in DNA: TGTGCCAGCAGTCCTCGGGACAGCGGCTACGAGCAGTACTTC. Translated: CASSPRDSGYEQYF.

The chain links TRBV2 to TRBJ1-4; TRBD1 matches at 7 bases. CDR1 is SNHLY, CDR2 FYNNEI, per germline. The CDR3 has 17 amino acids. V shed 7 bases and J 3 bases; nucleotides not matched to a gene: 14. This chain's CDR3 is CASTGGLTGTANEKLFF. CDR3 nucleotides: TGTGCCAGCACTGGGGGGCTCACCGGGACAGCTAATGAAAAACTGTTTTTT.

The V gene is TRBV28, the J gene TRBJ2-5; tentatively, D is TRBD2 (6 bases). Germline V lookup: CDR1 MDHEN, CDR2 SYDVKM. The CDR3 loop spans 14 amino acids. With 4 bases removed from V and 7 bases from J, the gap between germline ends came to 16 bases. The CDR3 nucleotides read TGTGCCAGCAGTTCGCCTCCTTACGGGGGGACCCAGTACTTC. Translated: CASSSPPYGGTQYF.

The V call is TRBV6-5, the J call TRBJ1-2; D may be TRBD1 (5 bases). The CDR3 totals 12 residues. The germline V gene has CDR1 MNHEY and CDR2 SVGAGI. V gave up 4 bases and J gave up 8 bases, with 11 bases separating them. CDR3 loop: CASSSTGEGYTF. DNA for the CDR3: TGTGCCAGCAGTTCCACAGGTGAAGGCTACACCTTC.

CDR3: CASSMGGNFEAFF. Here the CDR3 DNA reads TGTGCCAGTAGTATGGGCGGGAACTTTGAAGCTTTCTTT. The rearrangement joins TRBV19 to TRBJ1-1, with D unresolved. The CDR3 totals 13 residues. Germline V lookup: CDR1 LNHDA, CDR2 SQIVND (reference sequence). Trimming shortened V by 3 bases and J by 7 bases, and 12 bases separated the two germline ends.

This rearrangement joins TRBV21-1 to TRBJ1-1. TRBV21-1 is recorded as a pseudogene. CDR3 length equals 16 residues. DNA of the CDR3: TGTGCCAGCAGCCCTCTTTCCCCCCCCTTGAACACTGAAGCTTTCTTT. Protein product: CASSPLSPPLNTEAFF.

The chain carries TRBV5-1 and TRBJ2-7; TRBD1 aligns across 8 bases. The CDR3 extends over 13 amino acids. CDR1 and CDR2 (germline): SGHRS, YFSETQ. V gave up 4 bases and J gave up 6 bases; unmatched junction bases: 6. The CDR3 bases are TGCGCCAGCAGCCGACAGGGGCGAAGCGAGCAGTACTTC. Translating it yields CASSRQGRSEQYF.

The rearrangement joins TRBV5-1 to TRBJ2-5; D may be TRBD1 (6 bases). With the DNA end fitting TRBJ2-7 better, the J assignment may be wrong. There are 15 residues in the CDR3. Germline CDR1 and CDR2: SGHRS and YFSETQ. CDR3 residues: CASSLQSGTPLEQYF. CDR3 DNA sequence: TGCGCCAGCAGCCTTCAATCCGGGACACCCCTCGAGCAGTACTTC.

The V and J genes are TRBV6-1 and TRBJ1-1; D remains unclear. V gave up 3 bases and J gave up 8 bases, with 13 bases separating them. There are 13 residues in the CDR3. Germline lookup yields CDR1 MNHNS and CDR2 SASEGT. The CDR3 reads CASSEGGLVEAFF. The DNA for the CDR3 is TGTGCCAGCAGTGAGGGAGGGCTAGTAGAAGCTTTCTTT.

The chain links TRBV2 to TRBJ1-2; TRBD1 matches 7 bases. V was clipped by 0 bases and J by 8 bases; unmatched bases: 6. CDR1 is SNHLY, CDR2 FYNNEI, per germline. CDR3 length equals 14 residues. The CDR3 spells CASSEATGAGGYTF. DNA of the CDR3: TGTGCCAGCAGTGAAGCCACAGGGGCGGGGGGCTACACCTTC. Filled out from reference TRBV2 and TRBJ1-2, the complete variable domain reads EPEVTQTPSHQVTQMGQEVILRCVPISNHLYFYWYRQILGQKVEFLVSFYNNEISEKSEIFDDQFSVERPDGSNFTLKIRSTKLEDSAMYFCASSEATGAGGYTFGSGTRLTVV.

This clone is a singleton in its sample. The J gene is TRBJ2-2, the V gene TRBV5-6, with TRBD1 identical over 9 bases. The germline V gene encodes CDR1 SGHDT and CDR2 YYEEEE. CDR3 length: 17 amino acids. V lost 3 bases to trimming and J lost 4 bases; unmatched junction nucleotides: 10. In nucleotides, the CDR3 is TGTGCCAGCAGCTCCAGCTTGGGACAGGGCCGCACCGGGGAGCTGTTTTTT. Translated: CASSSSLGQGRTGELFF. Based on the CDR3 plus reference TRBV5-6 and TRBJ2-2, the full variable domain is DAGVTQSPTHLIKTRGQQVTLRCSPKSGHDTVSWYQQALGQGPQFIFQYYEEEERQRGNFPDRFSGHQFPNYSSELNVNALLLGDSALYLCASSSSLGQGRTGELFFGEGSRLTVL.

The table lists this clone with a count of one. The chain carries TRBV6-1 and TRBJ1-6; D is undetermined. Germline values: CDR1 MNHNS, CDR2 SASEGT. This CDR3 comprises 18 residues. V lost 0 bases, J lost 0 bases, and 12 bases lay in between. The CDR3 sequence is CASSEALQGSSYNSPLHF. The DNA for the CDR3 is TGTGCCAGCAGTGAAGCGCTTCAAGGGAGCTCCTATAATTCACCCCTCCACTTT.

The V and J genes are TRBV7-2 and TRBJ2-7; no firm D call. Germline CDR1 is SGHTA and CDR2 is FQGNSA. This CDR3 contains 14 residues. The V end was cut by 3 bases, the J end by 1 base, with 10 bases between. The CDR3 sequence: CASSFHGVSYEQYF. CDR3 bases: TGTGCCAGCAGCTTCCACGGAGTTTCCTACGAGCAGTACTTC.

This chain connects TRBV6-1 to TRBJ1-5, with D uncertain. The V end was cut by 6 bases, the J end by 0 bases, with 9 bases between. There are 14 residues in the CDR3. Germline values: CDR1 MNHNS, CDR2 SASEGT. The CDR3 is CASRRGHSNQPQHF. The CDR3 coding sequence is TGTGCCAGCAGGCGAGGGCATAGCAATCAGCCCCAGCATTTT.

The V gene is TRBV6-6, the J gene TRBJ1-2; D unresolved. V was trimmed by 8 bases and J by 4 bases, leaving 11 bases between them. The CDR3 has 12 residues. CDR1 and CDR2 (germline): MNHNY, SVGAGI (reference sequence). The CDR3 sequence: CASGFEAYGYTF. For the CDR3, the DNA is TGTGCCAGCGGATTTGAGGCCTATGGCTACACCTTC.

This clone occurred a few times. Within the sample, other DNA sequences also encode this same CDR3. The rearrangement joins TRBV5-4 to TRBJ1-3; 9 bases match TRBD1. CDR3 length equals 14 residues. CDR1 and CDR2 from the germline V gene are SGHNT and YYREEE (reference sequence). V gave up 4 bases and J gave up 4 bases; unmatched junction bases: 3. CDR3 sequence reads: CASSLQGAGNTIYF. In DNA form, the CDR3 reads TGTGCCAGCAGCCTACAGGGGGCCGGAAACACCATATATTTT. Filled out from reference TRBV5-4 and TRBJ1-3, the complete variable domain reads ETGVTQSPTHLIKTRGQQVTLRCSSQSGHNTVSWYQQALGQGPQFIFQYYREEENGRGNFPPRFSGLQFPNYSSELNVNALELDDSALYLCASSLQGAGNTIYFGEGSWLTVV.

This CDR3 is CASSIGTSEIQETQYF. DNA of the CDR3: TGCGCCAGCAGCATAGGGACTAGCGAGATTCAAGAGACCCAGTACTTC. This chain connects TRBV4-1 to TRBJ2-5, with 10 nucleotides matching TRBD2. This CDR3 comprises 16 residues. V was pared by 5 bases and J by 2 bases, with 8 bases of the junction left unmatched. Germline V lookup: CDR1 MGHRA, CDR2 YSYEKL.

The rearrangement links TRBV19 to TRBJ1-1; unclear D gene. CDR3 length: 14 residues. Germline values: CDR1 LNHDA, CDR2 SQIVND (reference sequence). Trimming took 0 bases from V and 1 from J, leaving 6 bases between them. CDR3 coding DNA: TGTGCCAGTAGTATAGATCGGGGGAACACTGAAGCTTTCTTT. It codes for CASSIDRGNTEAFF.

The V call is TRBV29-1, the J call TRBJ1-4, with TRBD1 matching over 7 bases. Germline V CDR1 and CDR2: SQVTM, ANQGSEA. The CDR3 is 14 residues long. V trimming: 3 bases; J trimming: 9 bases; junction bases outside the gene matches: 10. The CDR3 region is CSVELQGVDKKLFF. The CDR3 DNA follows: TGCAGCGTTGAGTTGCAGGGGGTGGATAAAAAACTGTTTTTT. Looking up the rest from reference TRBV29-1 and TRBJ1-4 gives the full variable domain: SAVISQKPSRDICQRGTSLTIQCQVDSQVTMMFWYRQQPGQSLTLIATANQGSEATYESGFVIDKFPISRPNLTFSTLTVSNMSPEDSSIYLCSVELQGVDKKLFFGSGTQLSVL.

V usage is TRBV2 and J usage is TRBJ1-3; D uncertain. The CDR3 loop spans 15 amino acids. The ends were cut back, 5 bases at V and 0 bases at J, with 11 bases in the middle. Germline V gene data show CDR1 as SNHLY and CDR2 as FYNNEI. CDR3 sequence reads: CASSSTVFSGNTIYF. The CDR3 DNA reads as TGTGCCAGCAGTAGTACAGTCTTCTCTGGAAACACCATATATTTT.

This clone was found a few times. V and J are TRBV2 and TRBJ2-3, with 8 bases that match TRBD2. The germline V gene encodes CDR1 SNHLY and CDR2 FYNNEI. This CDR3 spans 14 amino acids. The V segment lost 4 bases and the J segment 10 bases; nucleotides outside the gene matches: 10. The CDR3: CASSAGTRQSAQYF. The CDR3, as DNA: TGTGCCAGCAGTGCCGGGACTAGGCAGAGTGCGCAGTATTTT. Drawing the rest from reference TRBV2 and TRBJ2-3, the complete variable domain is EPEVTQTPSHQVTQMGQEVILRCVPISNHLYFYWYRQILGQKVEFLVSFYNNEISEKSEIFDDQFSVERPDGSNFTLKIRSTKLEDSAMYFCASSAGTRQSAQYFGPGTRLTVL.